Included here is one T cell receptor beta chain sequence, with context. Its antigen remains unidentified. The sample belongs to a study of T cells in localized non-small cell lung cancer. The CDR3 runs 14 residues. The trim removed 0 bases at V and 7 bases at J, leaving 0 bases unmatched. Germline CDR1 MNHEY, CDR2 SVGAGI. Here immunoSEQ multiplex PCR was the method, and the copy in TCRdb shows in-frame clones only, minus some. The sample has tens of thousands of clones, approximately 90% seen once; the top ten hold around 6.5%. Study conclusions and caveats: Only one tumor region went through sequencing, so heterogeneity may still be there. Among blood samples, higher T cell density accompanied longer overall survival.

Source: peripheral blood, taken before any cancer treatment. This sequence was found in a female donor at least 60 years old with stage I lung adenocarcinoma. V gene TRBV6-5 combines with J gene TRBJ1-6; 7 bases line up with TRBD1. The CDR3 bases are TGTGCCAGCAGTTACTCGGGACAGAATTCACCCCTCCACTTT. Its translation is CASSYSGQNSPLHF.